One and the same sample provided the 9 T cell receptor beta chains below, sequenced in a study of CD8 T cells in ankylosing spondylitis. Study-level findings and limits: It appeared that ankylosing spondylitis blood was characterized by a TCR beta motif of under ten highly homologous variants.

No cognate antigen is known for these TCRs. TCRdb reanalysed the 5' RACE reads using MiXCR and keeps one entry per CDR3 protein. The repertoire includes 350,000 or so distinct CDR3 sequences, 7.5% to 9% of them detected once, and 13% to 15% sits in the top ten. The specimen sequenced was blood, either unsorted or a sorted T cell fraction (not recorded which). The source is a male donor with ankylosing spondylitis.

The rearrangement links TRBV4-1 to TRBJ2-1; 8 positions match TRBD2. The CDR3 covers 16 residues. Germline V gene data show CDR1 as MGHRA and CDR2 as YSYEKL. The V segment lost 1 base and the J segment 2 bases; nucleotides outside the gene matches: 4. CDR3 sequence reads: CASSQGVAGTYNEQFF. The CDR3, as DNA: TGCGCCAGCAGCCAAGGAGTAGCGGGAACCTACAATGAGCAGTTCTTC.

This clonotype was found a few times. This chain links TRBV29-1 with TRBJ1-1; 8 nucleotides match TRBD1. The J segment lost 5 bases and the V segment lost 6 bases, leaving 8 bases of the junction unmatched. The CDR3 covers 13 residues. The V gene's germline CDR1 is SQVTM and CDR2 ANQGSEA. The CDR3 protein is CSVQQGARTEAFF. Here the CDR3 DNA reads TGCAGCGTGCAGCAGGGGGCCCGGACTGAAGCTTTCTTT. Full variable domain (missing parts from reference TRBV29-1 and TRBJ1-1): SAVISQKPSRDICQRGTSLTIQCQVDSQVTMMFWYRQQPGQSLTLIATANQGSEATYESGFVIDKFPISRPNLTFSTLTVSNMSPEDSSIYLCSVQQGARTEAFFGQGTRLTVV.

At least ten counts were recorded for this clonotype. This rearrangement joins TRBV9 to TRBJ1-6, with 9 positions matching TRBD1. V was clipped by 1 base and J by 8 bases; unmatched bases: 1. The CDR3 contains 14 residues. CDR1 SGDLS and CDR2 YYNGEE come from the germline V gene. CDR3 sequence: CASSVTGGDSPLHF. The CDR3 DNA reads as TGTGCCAGCAGCGTAACAGGGGGCGATTCACCCCTCCACTTT.

This clonotype was counted a few times. The chain recombines TRBV2 with TRBJ2-1; D is undetermined. The germline CDR1 and CDR2 sequences are SNHLY and FYNNEI. This CDR3 has 16 residues. V was trimmed by 6 bases and J by 0 bases, leaving 15 bases between them. Here the CDR3 reads CASRGRAGSSYNEQFF. The CDR3 bases are TGTGCCAGCAGGGGCCGCGCAGGCAGCTCCTACAATGAGCAGTTCTTC.

This clonotype was detected only a few times. At one boundary the junction diverges from the germline segment, which might be a read error. The gene calls are TRBV12-3 or TRBV12-4 and TRBJ1-5; TRBD1 agrees at 11 bases. This CDR3 has 19 residues. DNA of the CDR3: TGTGCCTGCAGTTCCCGAGGGGACAGGGGGATACTTTCGGGTCAGCCCCAGCATTTT. Translating gives CACSSRGDRGILSGQPQHF.

This sequence joins TRBV2 and TRBJ2-1; 14 bases map to TRBD2. The CDR3 contains 16 residues. The J segment lost 7 bases and the V segment lost 2 bases, leaving 4 bases of the junction unmatched. Germline lookup yields CDR1 SNHLY and CDR2 FYNNEI. The CDR3 region is CASSERLAGGPNEQFF. The DNA of the CDR3 is TGTGCCAGCAGTGAACGACTAGCGGGAGGGCCGAATGAGCAGTTCTTC.

There are many counts of this clonotype. The rearrangement links TRBV25-1 to TRBJ1-5; D possibly corresponds to TRBD1 (5 bases). CDR1 is MGHDK and CDR2 is SYGVNS in the germline V gene. CDR3 length: 16 residues. Trimming stripped 4 bases from V and 8 bases from J, with 21 bases between. The CDR3 sequence: CASSVRGDRGSKPQHF. CDR3 bases: TGTGCCAGCAGTGTTAGGGGCGACAGAGGCTCAAAGCCCCAGCATTTT.

V gene TRBV12-3 or TRBV12-4 combines with J gene TRBJ1-1; a weak D match, TRBD1 (6 bases). This CDR3 spans 15 amino acids. The V end was cut by 3 bases, the J end by 7 bases, with 18 bases between. CDR3 sequence: CASSLYSQRGIEAFF. In DNA form, the CDR3 reads TGTGCCAGCAGTTTGTATTCCCAGAGGGGGATTGAAGCTTTCTTT.

The rearrangement joins TRBV6-1 to TRBJ1-2, with D maybe TRBD1 (5 bases). This CDR3 comprises 14 residues. Germline values: CDR1 MNHNS, CDR2 SASEGT. The V end lost 3 bases, the J end lost 3 bases, and 11 bases lay between the germline ends. In DNA, the CDR3 is TGTGCCAGCAGTGAGGGTGGACACTACTATGGCTACACCTTC. Protein product: CASSEGGHYYGYTF.